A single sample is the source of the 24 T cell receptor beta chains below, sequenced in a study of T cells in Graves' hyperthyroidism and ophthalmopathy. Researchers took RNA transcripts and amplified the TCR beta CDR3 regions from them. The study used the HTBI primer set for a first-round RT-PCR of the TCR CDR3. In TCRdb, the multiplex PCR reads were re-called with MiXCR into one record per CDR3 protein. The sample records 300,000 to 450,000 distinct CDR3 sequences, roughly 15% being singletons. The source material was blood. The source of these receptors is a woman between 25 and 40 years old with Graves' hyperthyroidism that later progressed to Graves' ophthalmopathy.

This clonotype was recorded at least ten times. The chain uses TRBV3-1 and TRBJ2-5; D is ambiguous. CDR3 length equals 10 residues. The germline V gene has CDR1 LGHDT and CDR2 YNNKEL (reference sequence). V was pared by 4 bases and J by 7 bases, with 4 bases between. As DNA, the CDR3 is TGTGCCAGCAGCCCCCGGACCCAGTACTTC. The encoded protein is CASSPRTQYF.

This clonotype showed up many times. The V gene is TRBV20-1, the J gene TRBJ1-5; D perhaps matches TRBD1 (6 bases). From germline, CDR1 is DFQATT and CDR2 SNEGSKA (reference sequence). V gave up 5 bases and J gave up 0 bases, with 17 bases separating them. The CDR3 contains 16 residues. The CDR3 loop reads CSASETGGSSNQPQHF. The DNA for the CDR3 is TGCAGTGCTTCTGAGACAGGAGGGAGTAGCAATCAGCCCCAGCATTTT.

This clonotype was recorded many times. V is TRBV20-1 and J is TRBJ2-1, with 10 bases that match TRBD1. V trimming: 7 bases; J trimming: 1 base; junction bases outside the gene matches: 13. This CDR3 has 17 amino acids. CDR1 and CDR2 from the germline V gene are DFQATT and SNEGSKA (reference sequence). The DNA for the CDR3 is TGCAGTGTTACGGGACAGGGGACTCGAAGATCCTACAATGAGCAGTTCTTC. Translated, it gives CSVTGQGTRRSYNEQFF.

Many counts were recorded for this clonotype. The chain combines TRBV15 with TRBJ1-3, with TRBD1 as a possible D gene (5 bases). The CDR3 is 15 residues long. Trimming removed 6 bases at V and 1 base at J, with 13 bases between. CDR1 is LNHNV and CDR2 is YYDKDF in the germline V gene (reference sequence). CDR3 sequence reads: CATSVGGTSGNTIYF. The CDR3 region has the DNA TGTGCCACCAGTGTTGGGGGGACGTCTGGAAACACCATATATTTT.

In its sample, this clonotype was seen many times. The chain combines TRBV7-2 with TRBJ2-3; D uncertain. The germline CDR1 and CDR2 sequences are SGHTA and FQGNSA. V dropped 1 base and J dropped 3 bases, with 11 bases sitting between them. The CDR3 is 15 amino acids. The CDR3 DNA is TGTGCCAGCAGCTTAGACTCTGAACTAACAGATACGCAGTATTTT. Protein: CASSLDSELTDTQYF.

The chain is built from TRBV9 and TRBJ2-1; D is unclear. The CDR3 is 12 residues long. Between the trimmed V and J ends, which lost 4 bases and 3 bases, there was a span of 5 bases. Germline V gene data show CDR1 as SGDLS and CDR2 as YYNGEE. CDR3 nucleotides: TGTGCCAGCAGCTACTACTACAATGAGCAGTTCTTC. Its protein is CASSYYYNEQFF.

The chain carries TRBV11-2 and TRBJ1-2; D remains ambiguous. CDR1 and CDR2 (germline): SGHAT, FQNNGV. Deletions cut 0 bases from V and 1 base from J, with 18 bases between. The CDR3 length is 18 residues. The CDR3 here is CASSLDLPGSSLNYGYTF. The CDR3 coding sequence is TGTGCCAGCAGCTTAGATCTTCCGGGATCAAGTCTTAACTATGGCTACACCTTC. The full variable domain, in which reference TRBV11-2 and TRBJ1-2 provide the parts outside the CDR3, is EAGVAQSPRYKIIEKRQSVAFWCNPISGHATLYWYQQILGQGPKLLIQFQNNGVVDDSQLPKDRFSAERLKGVDSTLKIQPAKLEDSAVYLCASSLDLPGSSLNYGYTFGSGTRLTVV.

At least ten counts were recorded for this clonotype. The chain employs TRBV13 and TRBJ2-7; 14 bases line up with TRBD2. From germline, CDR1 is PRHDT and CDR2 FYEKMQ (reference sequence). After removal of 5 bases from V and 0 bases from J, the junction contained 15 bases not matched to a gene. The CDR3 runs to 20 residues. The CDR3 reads CASSQGRGTSGGLVSYEQYF. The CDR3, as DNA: TGTGCCAGCAGCCAAGGGCGGGGGACTAGCGGGGGCCTAGTCTCCTACGAGCAGTACTTC.

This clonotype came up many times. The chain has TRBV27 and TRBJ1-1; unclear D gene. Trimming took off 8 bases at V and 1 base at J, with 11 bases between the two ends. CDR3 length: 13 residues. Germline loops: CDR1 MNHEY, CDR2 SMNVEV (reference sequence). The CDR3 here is CASGVGENTEAFF. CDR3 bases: TGTGCCAGCGGTGTCGGCGAGAACACTGAAGCTTTCTTT.

The CDR3 DNA reads TGTGCCAGCAGTTACTCGGCGTGGGACTCTGGAAACACCATATATTTT. Its protein product is CASSYSAWDSGNTIYF. The chain uses TRBV6-5 and TRBJ1-3; D gene unclear. Germline CDR1 is MNHEY and CDR2 is SVGAGI. V was shortened by 0 bases and J by 0 bases, with 9 bases between the two germline ends. CDR3 length equals 16 residues.

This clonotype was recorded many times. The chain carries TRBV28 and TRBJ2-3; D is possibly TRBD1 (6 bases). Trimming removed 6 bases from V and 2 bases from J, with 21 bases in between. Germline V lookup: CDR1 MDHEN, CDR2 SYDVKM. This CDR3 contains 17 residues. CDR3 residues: CASRGGPDGRATDTQYF. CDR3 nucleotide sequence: TGTGCCAGCAGAGGGGGACCGGATGGGCGCGCCACAGATACGCAGTATTTT.

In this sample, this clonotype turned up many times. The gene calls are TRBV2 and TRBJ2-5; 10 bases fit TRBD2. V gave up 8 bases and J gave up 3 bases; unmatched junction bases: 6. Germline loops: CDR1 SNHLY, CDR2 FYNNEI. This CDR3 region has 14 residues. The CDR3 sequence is CASGAGGPEETQYF. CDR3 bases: TGTGCCAGCGGAGCGGGGGGGCCGGAAGAGACCCAGTACTTC.

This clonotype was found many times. Written as DNA, the CDR3 is TGCGCCAGCAGCGTGGGCAACTATGGCTACACCTTC. Translation gives CASSVGNYGYTF. The chain joins TRBV5-1 to TRBJ1-2; D gene uncertain. The V and J ends lost 4 bases and 2 bases respectively, with 6 bases between them. The CDR3 extends over 12 amino acids. Per germline, CDR1 SGHRS and CDR2 YFSETQ.

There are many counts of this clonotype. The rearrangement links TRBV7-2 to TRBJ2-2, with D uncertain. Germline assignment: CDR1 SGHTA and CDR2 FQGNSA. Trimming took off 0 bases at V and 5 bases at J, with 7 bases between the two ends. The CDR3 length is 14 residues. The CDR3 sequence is CASSLAIETGELFF. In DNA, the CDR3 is TGTGCCAGCAGCTTAGCGATAGAGACCGGGGAGCTGTTTTTT. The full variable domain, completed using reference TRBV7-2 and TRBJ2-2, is GAGVSQSPSNKVTEKGKDVELRCDPISGHTALYWYRQSLGQGLEFLIYFQGNSAPDKSGLPSDRFSAERTGGSVSTLTIQRTQQEDSAVYLCASSLAIETGELFFGEGSRLTVL.

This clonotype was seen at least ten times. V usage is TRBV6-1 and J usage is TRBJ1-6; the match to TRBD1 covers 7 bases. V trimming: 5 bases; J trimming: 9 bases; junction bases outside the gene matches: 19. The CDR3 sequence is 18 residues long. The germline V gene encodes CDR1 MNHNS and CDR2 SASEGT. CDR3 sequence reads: CASSSQQGKTAYPSPLHF. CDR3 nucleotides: TGTGCCAGCAGTTCGCAACAGGGGAAGACCGCGTATCCTTCACCCCTCCACTTT.

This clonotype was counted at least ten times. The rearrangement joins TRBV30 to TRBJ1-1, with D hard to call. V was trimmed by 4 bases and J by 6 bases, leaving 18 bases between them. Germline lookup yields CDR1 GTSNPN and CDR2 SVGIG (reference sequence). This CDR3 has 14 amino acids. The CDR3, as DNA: TGTGCCTGGACCAAGACCCTAATTGTATCTGAAGCTTTCTTT. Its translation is CAWTKTLIVSEAFF.

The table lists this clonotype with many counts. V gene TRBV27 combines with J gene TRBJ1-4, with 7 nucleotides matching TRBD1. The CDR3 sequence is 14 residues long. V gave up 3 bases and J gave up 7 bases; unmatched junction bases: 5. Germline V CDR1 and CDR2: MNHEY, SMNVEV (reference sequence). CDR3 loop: CASSLTGLGEKLFF. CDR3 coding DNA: TGTGCCAGCAGTTTGACAGGGTTGGGTGAAAAACTGTTTTTT.

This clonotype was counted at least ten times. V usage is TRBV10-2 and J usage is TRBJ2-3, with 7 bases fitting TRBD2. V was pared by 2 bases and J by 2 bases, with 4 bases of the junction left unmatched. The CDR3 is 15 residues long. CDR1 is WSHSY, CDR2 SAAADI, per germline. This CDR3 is CASSEHGGTTDTQYF. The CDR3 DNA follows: TGCGCCAGCAGTGAGCACGGGGGGACCACAGATACGCAGTATTTT.

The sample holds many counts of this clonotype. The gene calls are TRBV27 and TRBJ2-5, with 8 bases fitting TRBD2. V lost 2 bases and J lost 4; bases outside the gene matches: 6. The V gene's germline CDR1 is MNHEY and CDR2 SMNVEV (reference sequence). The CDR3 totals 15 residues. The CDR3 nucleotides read TGTGCCAGCAGTTTAAACGGGAGGGCCCCAGAGACCCAGTACTTC. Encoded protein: CASSLNGRAPETQYF.

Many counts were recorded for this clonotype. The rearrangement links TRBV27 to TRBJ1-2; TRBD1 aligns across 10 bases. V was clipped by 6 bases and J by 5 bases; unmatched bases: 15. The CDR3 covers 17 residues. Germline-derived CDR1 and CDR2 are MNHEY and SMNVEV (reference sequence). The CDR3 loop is CASSSQTRQGAVYGYTF. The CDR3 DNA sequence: TGTGCCAGCAGCTCACAGACTAGACAGGGGGCAGTGTATGGCTACACCTTC.

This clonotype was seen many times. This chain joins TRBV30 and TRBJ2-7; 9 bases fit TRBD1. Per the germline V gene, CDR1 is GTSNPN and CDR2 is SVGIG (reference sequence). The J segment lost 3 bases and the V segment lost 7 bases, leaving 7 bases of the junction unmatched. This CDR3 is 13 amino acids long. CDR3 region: CAYMGQGDYEQYF. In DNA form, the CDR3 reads TGTGCCTACATGGGACAGGGAGACTACGAGCAGTACTTC. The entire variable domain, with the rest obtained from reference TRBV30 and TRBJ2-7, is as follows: SQTIHQWPATLVQPVGSPLSLECTVEGTSNPNLYWYRQAAGRGLQLLFYSVGIGQISSEVPQNLSASRPQDRQFILSSKKLLLSDSGFYLCAYMGQGDYEQYFGPGTRLTVT.

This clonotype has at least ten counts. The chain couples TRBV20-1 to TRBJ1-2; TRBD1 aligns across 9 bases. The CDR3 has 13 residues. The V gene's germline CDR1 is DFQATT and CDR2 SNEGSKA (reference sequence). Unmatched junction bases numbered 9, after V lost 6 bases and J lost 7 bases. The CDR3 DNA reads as TGCAGTGCCTTTTTCCGGGACAGGGTTGGCTACACCTTC. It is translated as CSAFFRDRVGYTF.

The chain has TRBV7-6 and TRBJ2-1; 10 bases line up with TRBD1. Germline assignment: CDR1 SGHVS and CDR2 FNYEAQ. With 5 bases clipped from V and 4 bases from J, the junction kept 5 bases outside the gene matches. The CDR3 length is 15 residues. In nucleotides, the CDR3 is TGTGCCAGCAGCCGGCGGACAGGGGGGTACAATGAGCAGTTCTTC. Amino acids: CASSRRTGGYNEQFF.

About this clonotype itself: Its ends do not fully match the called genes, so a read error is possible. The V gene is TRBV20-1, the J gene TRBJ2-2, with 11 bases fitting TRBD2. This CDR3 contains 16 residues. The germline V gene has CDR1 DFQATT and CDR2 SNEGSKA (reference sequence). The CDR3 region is CSARDGASGGIGELCF. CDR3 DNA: TGCAGTGCTAGAGATGGGGCTAGCGGGGGGATTGGGGAGCTGTGTTTT.